The 3 T cell receptor beta chains presented below share a single source sample, sequenced in a study of cytomegalovirus exposure and HLA in healthy donors. Use of 60 Vbeta and 13 Jbeta primers characterized the PCR. Here immunoSEQ multiplex PCR was the method, and the copy in TCRdb shows in-frame clones only, minus some. Recorded for this sample: around 88,000 clones. Source material: PBMCs. The receptors were sampled from a girl aged 10 to 17 in good health and CMV-seropositive.

In the case of this clone: Sequence at one end of the junction differs from germline and may be a read error. The gene calls are TRBV4-2 and TRBJ1-5, with no clear D. The CDR3 consists of 15 residues. Germline V gives CDR1 LGHNA, CDR2 YNFKEQ. The CDR3 sequence is CASSQDILENRPQHF. The CDR3 DNA follows: TGTGCCAGCAGCCAAGATATCTTAGAGAATCGGCCCCAGCATTTT.

The chain combines TRBV6-5 with TRBJ2-2, with D unresolved. V lost 5 bases to trimming and J lost 8 bases, with 9 bases between them. The CDR3 covers 12 residues. Germline CDR1 and CDR2: MNHEY and SVGAGI. The chain's CDR3 is CASSLLVGELFF. Here the CDR3 DNA reads TGTGCCAGCAGTCTACTCGTGGGGGAGCTGTTTTTT.

The chain couples TRBV4-1 to TRBJ2-2, with 9 bases that match TRBD2. Trimming at V came to 4 bases and at J to 7 bases, leaving 13 bases not matched to a gene. This CDR3 contains 17 residues. Germline V gives CDR1 MGHRA, CDR2 YSYEKL. CDR3 residues: CASSLDQFSGGNGELFF. In DNA, the CDR3 is TGCGCCAGCAGCCTCGATCAATTTAGCGGGGGAAACGGGGAGCTGTTTTTT.